The T cell receptor (beta chain) described here comes from a study of blood T cell repertoires in COVID-19. At the level of the study: Both acute and convalescent COVID-19 samples were obtained from the United States, Italy and Spain. Sources were T cells, B-cell-depleted T cells, or PBMCs; the material itself was cDNA or gDNA.

Source study methods: By means of reference gene primer amplification, nucleated cell counts were estimated. The method was immunoSEQ multiplex PCR; TCRdb's version includes in-frame clones alone and lacks a portion of them. V, J and clone size are those of that table, while D and trimming were read from the DNA. The repertoire holds 100,000 or so clones, with just under 95% as singletons. The CDR3 has 13 residues. Germline V gene data show CDR1 as MNHEY and CDR2 as SVGAGI. V lost 7 bases and J 2 bases, leaving 11 bases between the germline ends. The receptor was isolated from a man between 65 and 85 years old with acute or convalescent COVID-19. Sequenced: peripheral blood. The chain recombines TRBV6-5 with TRBJ1-2, with D unclear. CDR3 protein: CASTRDGNYGYTF. CDR3 DNA sequence: TGTGCCAGCACCCGAGACGGGAACTATGGCTACACCTTC.